This passage covers 32 T cell receptor beta chains from one sample sequenced in a study of blood T cell repertoires in COVID-19. Profiled with immunoSEQ multiplex PCR; TCRdb holds only in-frame clones, not every one. The profile shows tens of thousands of clones, 70% to 85% of them singletons. Input material: peripheral blood. The receptors originated from a woman aged 55-70 years in a cohort sampled during active or convalescent COVID-19.

This clone was detected only a few times. The same CDR3 is also encoded by other DNA sequences in this sample. V and J are TRBV4-2 and TRBJ1-4; tentatively, D is TRBD1 (6 bases). The CDR3 consists of 14 residues. The V end was cut by 6 bases, the J end by 4 bases, with 12 bases between. CDR1 and CDR2 (germline): LGHNA, YNFKEQ. The DNA for the CDR3 is TGTGCCAGCAGTCGACAGGTAGATAATGAAAAACTGTTTTTT. Its protein product is CASSRQVDNEKLFF.

The rearrangement joins TRBV21-1 to TRBJ2-1; TRBD2 was called by the table and not checked on the DNA. TRBV21-1 is tagged as a pseudogene. The CDR3 runs to 14 residues. CDR3 coding DNA: TGTGCCAGGCCTTCCGGGGTTAGTTTCAATGAGCAGTTCTTC. This encodes CARPSGVSFNEQFF.

A few counts support this clone. The chain combines TRBV29-1 with TRBJ2-5; D might be TRBD2 (6 bases). In germline, CDR1 is SQVTM, CDR2 ANQGSEA. The V end was cut by 6 bases, the J end by 5 bases, with 16 bases between. The CDR3 has 13 amino acids. This chain's CDR3 is CSVGRGAMETQYF. CDR3 DNA sequence: TGCAGCGTGGGCCGCGGGGCGATGGAGACCCAGTACTTC.

The rearrangement links TRBV7-6 to TRBJ1-3, with 7 nucleotides matching TRBD1. The junction had 4 bases not matched to a gene; V was cut back by 6 bases and J by 2 bases. Germline V gene data show CDR1 as SGHVS and CDR2 as FNYEAQ. The CDR3 loop spans 14 amino acids. The CDR3 DNA sequence: TGTGCCAGCAGTGTTGGACAGGCTGGAAACACCATATATTTT. This encodes CASSVGQAGNTIYF.

The V gene is TRBV21-1, the J gene TRBJ1-5. TRBV21-1 corresponds to a pseudogene. This CDR3 has 14 residues. CDR3 loop: CASSKVYGEPPQHF. In nucleotides, the CDR3 is TGTGCCAGCAGCAAGGTATACGGTGAACCGCCCCAGCATTTT.

The chain carries TRBV6-5 and TRBJ1-2; 11 bases are a match to TRBD1. The CDR3 is 14 residues long. The ends lost 6 bases at V and 5 bases at J; junction bases unmatched: 5. Per the germline V gene, CDR1 is MNHEY and CDR2 is SVGAGI. The CDR3 sequence: CASRRDRGYYGYTF. CDR3 nucleotides: TGTGCCAGCAGACGGGACAGGGGGTATTATGGCTACACCTTC.

This sequence joins TRBV5-1 and TRBJ2-7, with D tentatively TRBD1 (6 bases). V was cut by 1 base and J by 4 bases, with 9 bases left in between. Germline-derived CDR1 and CDR2 are SGHRS and YFSETQ. The CDR3 is 13 amino acids. The CDR3 spells CASSLLQGYEQYF. In nucleotides, the CDR3 is TGCGCCAGCAGCTTGTTACAGGGATACGAGCAGTACTTC.

The J gene is TRBJ2-3, the V gene TRBV10-2, with a weak D call TRBD2 (7 bases). CDR3 length equals 16 residues. Trimming shortened V by 6 bases and J by 0 bases, and 16 bases separated the two germline ends. CDR1 and CDR2 from the germline V gene are WSHSY and SAAADI. The CDR3 sequence: CASRGGLAASTDTQYF. In nucleotides, the CDR3 is TGCGCCAGCAGGGGGGGGCTAGCGGCTAGCACAGATACGCAGTATTTT.

The chain combines TRBV9 with TRBJ1-1; D is perhaps TRBD1 (6 bases). Trimming removed 3 bases at V and 5 bases at J, with 20 bases between. Germline CDR1 and CDR2: SGDLS and YYNGEE. The CDR3 loop spans 16 amino acids. As DNA, the CDR3 is TGTGCCAGCAGCGACCGACAGGAATCGCCTTGGACTGAAGCTTTCTTT. It yields the protein CASSDRQESPWTEAFF.

This chain connects TRBV6-5 to TRBJ1-1; D gene unclear. The germline V gene has CDR1 MNHEY and CDR2 SVGAGI. This CDR3 is 14 amino acids long. V was cut by 0 bases and J by 0 bases, with 5 bases left in between. DNA for the CDR3: TGTGCCAGCAGTTACTCTATTATGAACACTGAAGCTTTCTTT. It codes for CASSYSIMNTEAFF.

This chain uses TRBV19 with TRBJ2-5; 11 bases agree with TRBD2. CDR3 size: 16 residues. V lost 4 bases and J lost 5; bases outside the gene matches: 9. Germline assignment: CDR1 LNHDA and CDR2 SQIVND (reference sequence). The CDR3 loop reads CASSTLGSSGGETQYF. The CDR3 coding sequence is TGTGCCAGTAGTACACTGGGGTCTAGCGGGGGGGAGACCCAGTACTTC.

The rearrangement uses TRBV11-2 and TRBJ1-1; D not resolved. Trimming left V 2 bases short and J 7 bases short, with 17 bases between. The CDR3 totals 15 residues. Germline CDR1 and CDR2: SGHAT and FQNNGV. The CDR3 sequence: CASSLSALEGVEAFF. The CDR3 DNA reads as TGTGCCAGCAGCTTATCTGCCTTGGAGGGCGTTGAAGCTTTCTTT.

The chain is built from TRBV30 and TRBJ2-5; D gene ambiguous. The V gene's germline CDR1 is GTSNPN and CDR2 SVGIG (reference sequence). This CDR3 is built from 11 residues. V gave up 4 bases and J gave up 14 bases, with 17 bases separating them. Here the CDR3 reads CAWTGATTIYF. CDR3 DNA sequence: TGTGCCTGGACGGGTGCGACCACAATTTACTTC.

The rearrangement uses TRBV30 and TRBJ1-4, with D unresolved. The V end lost 0 bases, the J end lost 11 bases, and 13 bases lay between the germline ends. The V gene's germline CDR1 is GTSNPN and CDR2 SVGIG (reference sequence). This CDR3 comprises 13 residues. The CDR3 protein is CAWSVRGGYKLFF. CDR3 DNA: TGTGCCTGGAGTGTACGGGGAGGATACAAACTGTTTTTT. The whole variable domain, remainder taken from reference TRBV30 and TRBJ1-4, is SQTIHQWPATLVQPVGSPLSLECTVEGTSNPNLYWYRQAAGRGLQLLFYSVGIGQISSEVPQNLSASRPQDRQFILSSKKLLLSDSGFYLCAWSVRGGYKLFFGSGTQLSVL.

This CDR3 reads CASSFDRNYGYTF. CDR3 DNA sequence: TGTGCCAGCAGCTTCGACAGGAACTATGGCTACACCTTC. The rearrangement joins TRBV7-3 to TRBJ1-2, with D perhaps matching TRBD1 (6 bases). Germline V gives CDR1 SGHTA, CDR2 FQGTGA. This CDR3 has 13 residues. Trimming shortened V by 3 bases and J by 2 bases, and 7 bases separated the two germline ends.

In this sample, this clone turned up a few times. This rearrangement joins TRBV18 to TRBJ1-5; D is uncertain. V was shortened by 5 bases and J by 7 bases, with 12 bases between the two germline ends. Germline CDR1 and CDR2: KGHSH and LQKENI. The CDR3 is made up of 13 amino acids. The CDR3 loop is CASSVADRQPQHF. CDR3 nucleotides: TGTGCCAGCTCAGTGGCAGATCGACAGCCCCAGCATTTT.

V gene TRBV29-1 combines with J gene TRBJ2-1; TRBD1 agrees at 9 bases. Germline V CDR1 and CDR2: SQVTM, ANQGSEA. The CDR3 spans 12 residues. V lost 7 bases and J lost 6; bases outside the gene matches: 4. The CDR3 DNA sequence: TGCAGCGCCGTGACAGGGGGCAATGAGCAGTTCTTC. Protein product: CSAVTGGNEQFF.

V is TRBV9 and J is TRBJ1-2, with a possible D match to TRBD1 (5 bases). This CDR3 region has 15 residues. In germline, CDR1 is SGDLS, CDR2 YYNGEE. With 4 bases removed from V and 2 bases from J, the gap between germline ends came to 15 bases. CDR3 amino acids: CASSPGIGANYGYTF. Here the CDR3 DNA reads TGTGCCAGCAGCCCAGGGATAGGGGCAAACTATGGCTACACCTTC.

V usage is TRBV18 and J usage is TRBJ1-1; a weak D match, TRBD1 (6 bases). This CDR3 has 15 residues. Germline values: CDR1 KGHSH, CDR2 LQKENI. The V and J ends lost 0 bases and 5 bases respectively, with 13 bases between them. The CDR3 DNA is TGTGCCAGCTCACCACCGACAGGACGAAAAACTGAAGCTTTCTTT. It specifies CASSPPTGRKTEAFF.

This clone turned up a few times. The chain recombines TRBV7-8 with TRBJ1-1; 7 bases line up with TRBD1. Germline CDR1 and CDR2: SGHVS and FQNEAQ. CDR3 size: 14 residues. The V segment lost 7 bases and the J segment 0 bases; nucleotides outside the gene matches: 5. The CDR3 DNA is TGTGCCAGCACCCGACAGGGATTGAACACTGAAGCTTTCTTT. Amino acids: CASTRQGLNTEAFF.

The CDR3 DNA sequence: TGCGCCAGCAGCCAATCAGGAGACAGGGTTCGCTATGGCTACACCTTC. Translating gives CASSQSGDRVRYGYTF. The J gene is TRBJ1-2, the V gene TRBV4-3; 7 nucleotides match TRBD1. Germline V gene sequence: CDR1 LGHNA, CDR2 YSLEER. The trim removed 2 bases at V and 4 bases at J, leaving 10 bases unmatched. The CDR3 contains 16 residues.

V and J are TRBV12-3 or TRBV12-4 and TRBJ1-5; D might be TRBD1 (6 bases). The V gene lost 7 bases and the J gene lost 6 bases, with 13 bases spanning the gap. The CDR3 is 13 residues long. CDR3 in amino acids: CASTNRAGQPQHF. DNA of the CDR3: TGTGCCAGCACCAACAGGGCGGGTCAGCCCCAGCATTTT.

The chain uses TRBV15 and TRBJ1-5; D remains ambiguous. The CDR3 spans 15 residues. Trimming left V 1 base short and J 0 bases short, with 7 bases between. Germline CDR1 and CDR2: LNHNV and YYDKDF (reference sequence). The CDR3 sequence: CATSRGGLSNQPQHF. The CDR3, as DNA: TGTGCCACCAGCAGAGGTGGCCTTAGCAATCAGCCCCAGCATTTT.

V and J are TRBV27 and TRBJ2-7, with TRBD2 matching over 7 bases. With 5 bases clipped from V and 0 bases from J, the junction kept 7 bases outside the gene matches. The germline V gene has CDR1 MNHEY and CDR2 SMNVEV (reference sequence). There are 15 residues in the CDR3. The CDR3: CASSRLGGSSYEQYF. The CDR3 DNA reads TGTGCCAGCAGTCGCCTGGGGGGGAGCTCCTACGAGCAGTACTTC.

The count of this clone is one. The gene calls are TRBV19 and TRBJ2-1; 8 nucleotides match TRBD1. The CDR3 loop spans 16 amino acids. From germline, CDR1 is LNHDA and CDR2 SQIVND (reference sequence). V shed 1 base and J 7 bases; nucleotides not matched to a gene: 9. CDR3 in DNA: TGTGCCAGTAGTATAGCGGGCAGGGGGCAGGTGAATGAGCAGTTCTTC. It encodes CASSIAGRGQVNEQFF.

This rearrangement joins TRBV5-4 to TRBJ2-3, with D perhaps matching TRBD2 (6 bases). The CDR3 is 15 amino acids. Germline V lookup: CDR1 SGHNT, CDR2 YYREEE (reference sequence). V gave up 1 base and J gave up 4 bases, with 13 bases separating them. The CDR3 coding sequence is TGTGCCAGCAGCTTGTTGGGTGGAGGGCCAGATACGCAGTATTTT. This codes for CASSLLGGGPDTQYF.

V usage is TRBV5-1 and J usage is TRBJ1-2; TRBD1 is a possible D gene (5 bases). V lost 3 bases and J 5 bases, leaving 14 bases between the germline ends. Germline lookup yields CDR1 SGHRS and CDR2 YFSETQ. The CDR3 spans 14 residues. DNA for the CDR3: TGCGCCAGCAGCTCGGACAATGGGTTGTATGGCTACACCTTC. Translating it yields CASSSDNGLYGYTF.

This chain connects TRBV11-1 to TRBJ2-7, with a weak D call TRBD2 (6 bases). The CDR3 loop spans 14 amino acids. Germline lookup yields CDR1 SGHAT and CDR2 FQDESV (reference sequence). V was shortened by 0 bases and J by 3 bases, with 9 bases between the two germline ends. CDR3 in amino acids: CASSLAGTVYEQYF. CDR3 sequence (DNA): TGTGCCAGCAGCTTAGCGGGGACTGTCTACGAGCAGTACTTC.

This chain connects TRBV19 to TRBJ2-5; 7 bases map to TRBD1. J lost 5 bases, V lost 0 bases, and 12 bases had no gene match. The CDR3 is made up of 17 amino acids. CDR1 and CDR2 (germline): LNHDA, SQIVND (reference sequence). DNA for the CDR3: TGTGCCAGTAGTATAGATCTTTGGACAGGTAGTTTTGAGACCCAGTACTTC. Residues: CASSIDLWTGSFETQYF. Full variable domain (rest looked up from reference TRBV19 and TRBJ2-5): DGGITQSPKYLFRKEGQNVTLSCEQNLNHDAMYWYRQDPGQGLRLIYYSQIVNDFQKGDIAEGYSVSREKKESFPLTVTSAQKNPTAFYLCASSIDLWTGSFETQYFGPGTRLLVL.

The gene calls are TRBV2 and TRBJ2-5; weak D call: TRBD1 (6 bases). The CDR3 runs 14 residues. Germline loops: CDR1 SNHLY, CDR2 FYNNEI. V gave up 4 bases and J gave up 2 bases, with 11 bases separating them. CDR3 coding DNA: TGTGCCAGCAGTGTTAGCAGGGGTCAAGAGACCCAGTACTTC. Its protein is CASSVSRGQETQYF.

V gene TRBV7-9 combines with J gene TRBJ2-5, with TRBD1 identical over 10 bases. The germline V gene has CDR1 SEHNR and CDR2 FQNEAQ (reference sequence). V shed 4 bases, J shed 4 bases, and the junction held 6 bases outside the gene matches. The CDR3 has 15 amino acids. The CDR3 nucleotides read TGTGCCAGCAGCTCCTTGGACAGGGGGAGAGAGACCCAGTACTTC. Amino acids: CASSSLDRGRETQYF.

DNA of the CDR3: TGCGCCAGCAGCCAAGATCTACAGGGGTCGGGACTAGCCCTCACAGATACGCAGTATTTT. Translation: CASSQDLQGSGLALTDTQYF. The chain uses TRBV4-3 and TRBJ2-3; 9 nucleotides line up with TRBD2. Trimming cost V 0 bases and J 2 bases; bases outside gene matches: 15. Per germline, CDR1 LGHNA and CDR2 YSLEER. The CDR3 has 20 residues.